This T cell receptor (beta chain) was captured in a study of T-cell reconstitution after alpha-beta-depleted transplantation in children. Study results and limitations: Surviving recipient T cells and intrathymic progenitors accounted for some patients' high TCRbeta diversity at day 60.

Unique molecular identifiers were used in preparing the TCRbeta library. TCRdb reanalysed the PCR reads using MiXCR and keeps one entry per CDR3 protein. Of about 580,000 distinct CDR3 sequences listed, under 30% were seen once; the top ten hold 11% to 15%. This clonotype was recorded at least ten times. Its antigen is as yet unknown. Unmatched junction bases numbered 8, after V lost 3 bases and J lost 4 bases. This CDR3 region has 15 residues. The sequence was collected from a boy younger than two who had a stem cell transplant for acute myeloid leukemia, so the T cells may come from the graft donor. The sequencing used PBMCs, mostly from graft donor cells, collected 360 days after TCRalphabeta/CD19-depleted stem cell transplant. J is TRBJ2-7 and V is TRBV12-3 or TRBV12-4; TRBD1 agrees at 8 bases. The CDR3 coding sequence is TGTGCCAGCAGTTTCGGGGCAGGGGGCTCGTACGAGCAGTACGTC. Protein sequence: CASSFGAGGSYEQYV.